The rows below give T cell receptor beta chains drawn from one sample of a study of identical twins. TCRdb re-called the 5' RACE reads with MiXCR, one entry per CDR3 protein. Seen here are hundreds of thousands of distinct CDR3 sequences, 18% observed once, and the top ten hold about an eighth. The same data also contributed to another study, on T cells expressing NK-cell markers.

The sample was PBMCs. The receptor source for this set is a woman between 18 and 29 years old in good health. Both conserved end residues are part of each CDR3. D genes are given only for firm matches. For some rows the clone size is stated as once, few or many, or as a class when expanded; others skip it.

>.|TRBJ2-4|TRBV7-2|TRBD1
TGTGCCAGCAGCTTGGGGACAGGAGACATTCAGTACTTC
CASSLGTGDIQYF
>.|TRBJ2-7|TRBV12-3/TRBV12-4|.
TGTGCCAGCAGTTTTAACGGGGGGCGTTACGAGCAGTACTTC
CASSFNGGRYEQYF
>few|TRBJ1-1|TRBV12-3/TRBV12-4|.
TGTGCCAGCAGTTTAGAAGGGTGGGGAAGAACTGAAGCTTTCTTT
CASSLEGWGRTEAFF
>.|TRBJ2-1|TRBV15|TRBD2
TGTGCCACCAGCAGAGGGGCTAGCGGGAGGTTTGGTAGAAATGAGCAGTTCTTC
CATSRGASGRFGRNEQFF
>.|TRBJ1-1|TRBV10-3|.
TGTGCCATCAGAACAGGATTGAACACTGAAGCTTTCTTT
CAIRTGLNTEAFF
>.|TRBJ2-6|TRBV20-1|.
TGCAGTGCAAGTACAGGATCTGGGGCCAACGTCCTGACTTTC
CSASTGSGANVLTF
>few|TRBJ2-3|TRBV15|.
TGTGCCACCAGCCTGTGGAGAGATACGCAGTATTTT
CATSLWRDTQYF
>few|TRBJ2-1|TRBV6-5|TRBD2
TGTGCCAGCCGTTCCAGCGGGAGTGTGGACAATGAGCAGTTCTTC
CASRSSGSVDNEQFF
>.|TRBJ1-2|TRBV5-5|.
TGTGCCAGCAGCTTGGGGTCCATGGGAACCTATGGCTACACCTTC
CASSLGSMGTYGYTF
>few|TRBJ2-1|TRBV3-1|TRBD2
TGTGCCAGCAGCCATCCCGGGGGGAGGGTCGATGAGCAGTTCTTC
CASSHPGGRVDEQFF
>many|TRBJ1-5|TRBV20-1|.
TGCAGTGCTAGGGGGGGGCGCACTCAGCCCCAGCATTTT
CSARGGRTQPQHF
>many|TRBJ2-7|TRBV12-3/TRBV12-4|TRBD2
TGTGCCAGCAGTTTCTTAGCGGGAGGTCCCCACGAGCAGTACTTC
CASSFLAGGPHEQYF
>.|TRBJ1-1|TRBV7-3|TRBD1
TGTGCCAGCAGCATCGACAGGGATACTGAAGCTTTCTTT
CASSIDRDTEAFF
>few|TRBJ2-7|TRBV27|TRBD1
TGTGCCAGCAGTTCCCGGGACAGGGTCTTCTACGAGCAGTACTTC
CASSSRDRVFYEQYF
>.|TRBJ2-7|TRBV27|TRBD1
TGTGCCAGCAGTTTATCGAACAGGGGGCTTCCCTACGAGCAGTACTTC
CASSLSNRGLPYEQYF
>few|TRBJ2-5|TRBV11-2|.
TGTGCCAGCAGAACCTCCAGGGGTACTACAGGGACCCAGTACTTC
CASRTSRGTTGTQYF
>.|TRBJ2-5|TRBV5-6|.
TGTGCCAGCAGCACCTCCTATCTCACGTTGGGAGAGACCCAGTACTTC
CASSTSYLTLGETQYF
>.|TRBJ2-7|TRBV29-1|.
TGCAGCGCCGGCGGCGGGACCCGCTACGAGCAGTACTTC
CSAGGGTRYEQYF
>few|TRBJ1-1|TRBV15|TRBD1
TGTGCCACCAGCAAAAGGACAGGGGCCACTGAAGCTTTCTTT
CATSKRTGATEAFF
>few|TRBJ2-1|TRBV10-3|.
TGTGCCATCAGTGAGAGGGTAGCGAGCTACAATGAGCAGTTCTTC
CAISERVASYNEQFF
>.|TRBJ2-3|TRBV12-3/TRBV12-4|TRBD2
TGTGCCAGCATCCCGCGGGGGGGAAGCACAGATACGCAGTATTTT
CASIPRGGSTDTQYF
>few|TRBJ2-3|TRBV20-1|.
TGCAGTGCTAGAGATCTCGAGCGGATATCTAGCACAGATACGCAGTATTTT
CSARDLERISSTDTQYF
>few|TRBJ2-3|TRBV7-2|.
TGTGCCAGCAGCTCCTGGATAGGCCCAGATACGCAGTATTTT
CASSSWIGPDTQYF
>once|TRBJ2-1|TRBV12-3/TRBV12-4|TRBD1
TGTGCCAGCAGCCGCTACAGGGGGCCCAACAATGAGCAGTTCTTC
CASSRYRGPNNEQFF
>.|TRBJ1-1|TRBV12-3/TRBV12-4|.
TGTGCCAGCAGTTTCCGGCAGGGGTACACTGAAGCTTTCTTT
CASSFRQGYTEAFF
>few|TRBJ2-4|TRBV20-1|.
TGCAGTGCTATTGGGAGGACGGAGCTAGCCAAAAACATTCAGTACTTC
CSAIGRTELAKNIQYF
>.|TRBJ2-7|TRBV9|.
TGTGCCAGCAGCGTTGGGGAGTCCCCAACCTACGAGCAGTACTTC
CASSVGESPTYEQYF
>many|TRBJ1-3|TRBV7-2|.
TGTGCCAGCAGCTTAGCCGCAGGGGGAAACACCATATATTTT
CASSLAAGGNTIYF
>few|TRBJ2-1|TRBV9|.
TGTGCCAGCAGCGTAGTTTTAGGGGCGGCCAATGAGCAGTTCTTC
CASSVVLGAANEQFF
>.|TRBJ2-1|TRBV12-3/TRBV12-4|.
TGTGCCAGCAGTTTGTTTGAGTTTCTGGATGAGCAGTTCTTC
CASSLFEFLDEQFF
>.|TRBJ2-1|TRBV14|.
TGTGCCAGCAGCCCTCGTATTTTAAGCTCCTACAATGAGCAGTTCTTC
CASSPRILSSYNEQFF
>many|TRBJ1-1|TRBV20-1|.
TGCAGTGCTAGAGGTGGCAGGGGAGGGGGAATGAACACTGAAGCTTTCTTT
CSARGGRGGGMNTEAFF
>.|TRBJ1-1|TRBV7-9|.
TGTGCCAGCAGCTTAATGGGTATCGGAAACACTGAAGCTTTCTTT
CASSLMGIGNTEAFF